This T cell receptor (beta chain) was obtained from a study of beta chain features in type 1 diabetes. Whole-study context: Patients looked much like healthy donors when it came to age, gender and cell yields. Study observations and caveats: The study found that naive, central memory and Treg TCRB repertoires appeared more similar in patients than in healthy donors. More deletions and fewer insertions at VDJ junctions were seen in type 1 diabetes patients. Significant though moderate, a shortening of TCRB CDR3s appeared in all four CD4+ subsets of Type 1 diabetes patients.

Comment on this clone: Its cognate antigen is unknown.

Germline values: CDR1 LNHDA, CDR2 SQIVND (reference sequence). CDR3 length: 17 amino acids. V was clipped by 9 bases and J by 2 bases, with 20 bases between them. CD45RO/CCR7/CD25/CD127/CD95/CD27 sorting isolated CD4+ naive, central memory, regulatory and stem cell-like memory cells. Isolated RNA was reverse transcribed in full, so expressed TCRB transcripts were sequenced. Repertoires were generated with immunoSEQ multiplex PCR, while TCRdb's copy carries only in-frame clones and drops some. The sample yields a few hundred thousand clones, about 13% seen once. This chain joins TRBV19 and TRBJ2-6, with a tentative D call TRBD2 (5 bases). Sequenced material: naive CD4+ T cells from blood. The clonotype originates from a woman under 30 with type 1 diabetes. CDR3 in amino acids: CASDPTGRGTGANVLTF. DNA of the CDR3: TGTGCCAGCGACCCTACTGGGAGAGGAACTGGGGCCAACGTCCTGACTTTC.